Below are 25 T cell receptor beta chains sequenced from a single sample in a study of identical twins (dated by TCRdb to about 2016). Receptor libraries were prepared by 5' RACE. The reads were generated on an Illumina HiSeq 2000. TCRdb reprocessed the public reads (quality trimming at Q25 with fastp, clone calling with MiXCR) and kept in-frame beta chains. Each entry is one CDR3 protein sequence, shown with its most common DNA and genes. Recorded for this sample are about 700,000 distinct CDR3 sequences; less than 7% of them occurred a single time. The ten largest clonotypes hold approximately 1.6% of the sample. The sample consisted of naive T cells sorted from blood. This specimen's cell subset or site label, interpreted: cells isolated with a human naive T-cell isolation kit. These receptors were obtained from a man between 18 and 35 years old in good health.

This clonotype came up many times. The chain links TRBV28 to TRBJ2-1; 8 bases are a match to TRBD2. The V gene end was trimmed by 3 bases and the J gene end by 7 bases; junction bases not matched to a gene: 5. Germline V lookup: CDR1 MDHEN, CDR2 SYDVKM. The CDR3 covers 14 residues. The CDR3 spells CASSFGREGNEQFF. The CDR3 bases are TGTGCCAGCAGTTTTGGACGGGAGGGGAATGAGCAGTTCTTC.

This clonotype has ten or more counts. V and J are TRBV12-3 or TRBV12-4 and TRBJ1-5; D remains unclear. With 2 bases removed from V and 2 bases from J, the gap between germline ends came to 13 bases. The CDR3 spans 16 residues. This CDR3 reads CASSLSVGDGNQPQHF. DNA of the CDR3: TGTGCCAGCAGTTTATCCGTCGGTGATGGCAATCAGCCCCAGCATTTT.

The genes are TRBV12-3 or TRBV12-4 and TRBJ1-1; 10 bases align to TRBD1. Losses at the gene ends were 2 bases for V and 6 bases for J; bases not matched to a gene: 6. The length of the CDR3 is 15 residues. Here the CDR3 DNA reads TGTGCCAGCAGTTTACTGGACAGGGGGATGGCTGAAGCTTTCTTT. This codes for CASSLLDRGMAEAFF.

This clonotype was detected ten times or more. V is TRBV7-2 and J is TRBJ2-3; D is unresolved. V lost 1 base and J 4 bases, leaving 12 bases between the germline ends. The CDR3 extends over 15 amino acids. Germline CDR1 and CDR2: SGHTA and FQGNSA. The CDR3 coding sequence is TGTGCCAGCAGCTTAGTACGGGTAGGCCCAGATACGCAGTATTTT. Its translation is CASSLVRVGPDTQYF.

This clonotype was counted ten times or more. The chain uses TRBV12-3 or TRBV12-4 and TRBJ2-7; D perhaps matches TRBD1 (5 bases). Trimming left V 2 bases short and J 5 bases short, with 13 bases between. CDR3 length equals 14 residues. CDR3 sequence: CASSLSRAEDEQYF. In DNA, the CDR3 is TGTGCCAGCAGTTTATCCAGGGCAGAAGACGAGCAGTACTTC.

The V gene is TRBV20-1, the J gene TRBJ1-5; the D is unclear. V was clipped by 1 base and J by 2 bases, with 12 bases between them. This CDR3 comprises 15 residues. The V gene's germline CDR1 is DFQATT and CDR2 SNEGSKA (reference sequence). As DNA, the CDR3 is TGCAGTGCTAGAGCAGGCCAGGACCGCAATCAGCCCCAGCATTTT. As protein: CSARAGQDRNQPQHF.

This sequence joins TRBV14 and TRBJ2-3; 8 bases agree with TRBD2. V lost 1 base, J lost 2 bases, and 2 bases stayed unmatched. This CDR3 has 15 amino acids. The germline V gene has CDR1 SGHDN and CDR2 FVKESK. The CDR3 sequence: CASSQAGGITDTQYF. The CDR3 coding sequence is TGTGCCAGCAGCCAAGCGGGAGGGATCACAGATACGCAGTATTTT.

This clonotype has a count of ten or more. V gene TRBV12-3 or TRBV12-4 combines with J gene TRBJ1-1; D ambiguous. CDR3 size: 13 residues. V shed 6 bases and J shed 7 bases, with 15 bases lying between them. Here the CDR3 DNA reads TGTGCCAGCAGCGCGGGGAGTGGGTTTGAAGCTTTCTTT. Translated: CASSAGSGFEAFF.

This clonotype was picked up many times. This sequence joins TRBV7-2 and TRBJ2-7; D gene uncertain. Germline-derived CDR1 and CDR2 are SGHTA and FQGNSA. V was trimmed by 1 base and J by 3 bases, leaving 4 bases between them. The CDR3 covers 12 residues. The CDR3 protein is CASSLDYYEQYF. CDR3 nucleotide sequence: TGTGCCAGCAGCTTAGATTACTACGAGCAGTACTTC.

The chain has TRBV12-3 or TRBV12-4 and TRBJ2-1; D perhaps matches TRBD2 (5 bases). V lost 8 bases, J lost 3 bases, and 17 bases lay in between. The CDR3 loop spans 15 amino acids. The CDR3 region is CASSLGSPLYNEQFF. The CDR3 DNA reads as TGTGCCAGCTCACTAGGATCGCCCCTCTACAATGAGCAGTTCTTC.

The rearrangement links TRBV20-1 to TRBJ1-5; TRBD1 is a possible D gene (6 bases). The germline V and J ends were trimmed by 5 bases and 0 bases, with 11 bases remaining between them. The CDR3 runs to 14 residues. The germline gives CDR1 DFQATT, CDR2 SNEGSKA (reference sequence). In DNA form, the CDR3 reads TGCAGTGCTGCCCGGGACAATAGCAATCAGCCCCAGCATTTT. Protein: CSAARDNSNQPQHF.

This clonotype turned up a few times. The chain joins TRBV2 to TRBJ1-1; 11 nucleotides align to TRBD1. The ends lost 6 bases at V and 10 bases at J; junction bases unmatched: 1. The CDR3 spans 11 residues. The V gene's germline CDR1 is SNHLY and CDR2 FYNNEI. The CDR3 reads CASRGQGVAFF. CDR3 sequence (DNA): TGTGCCAGCAGGGGACAGGGGGTAGCTTTCTTT.

This clonotype occurred many times. J is TRBJ2-7 and V is TRBV5-1; D might be TRBD1 (6 bases). Trimming left V 2 bases short and J 2 bases short, with 14 bases between. The CDR3 is 15 residues long. CDR1 and CDR2 from the germline V gene are SGHRS and YFSETQ. The CDR3 DNA reads as TGCGCCAGCAGCTTCGATACAGGGAACCCCTACGAGCAGTACTTC. Protein: CASSFDTGNPYEQYF.

The sample holds many counts of this clonotype. This rearrangement joins TRBV4-3 to TRBJ2-1; perhaps TRBD2 as D (7 bases). The V end lost 0 bases, the J end lost 7 bases, and 16 bases lay between the germline ends. This CDR3 region has 16 residues. From germline, CDR1 is LGHNA and CDR2 YSLEER. CDR3 coding DNA: TGCGCCAGCAGCCAAGATGGAGGGGGGAGGGGTAATGAGCAGTTCTTC. It translates to CASSQDGGGRGNEQFF.

This clonotype was detected many times. V usage is TRBV4-3 and J usage is TRBJ2-2, with 9 positions matching TRBD1. The CDR3 covers 15 residues. The germline CDR1 and CDR2 sequences are LGHNA and YSLEER. Trimming at V came to 4 bases and at J to 4 bases, leaving 4 bases not matched to a gene. For the CDR3, the DNA is TGCGCCAGCAGCCCCGGGACAGGGATCACCGGGGAGCTGTTTTTT. Protein: CASSPGTGITGELFF.

This clonotype was counted many times. The chain has TRBV5-1 and TRBJ2-2, with TRBD2 identical over 7 bases. This CDR3 is built from 17 residues. With 0 bases clipped from V and 0 bases from J, the junction kept 5 bases outside the gene matches. Germline CDR1 reads SGHRS; CDR2 reads YFSETQ. CDR3 coding DNA: TGCGCCAGCAGCTTGGCGACCGGGACTACGAACACCGGGGAGCTGTTTTTT. Translating it yields CASSLATGTTNTGELFF.

The CDR3 DNA reads TGTGCCAGCAGGGTCCCGGGACACCGATCCTACGAGCAGTACTTC. It codes for CASRVPGHRSYEQYF. The chain links TRBV25-1 to TRBJ2-7; a possible D gene is TRBD1 (6 bases). The CDR3 runs 15 residues. Between the trimmed V and J ends, which lost 6 bases and 1 base, there was a span of 16 bases. Germline V lookup: CDR1 MGHDK, CDR2 SYGVNS.

This clonotype was counted at least ten times. The chain uses TRBV12-3 or TRBV12-4 and TRBJ2-3; TRBD1 agrees at 7 bases. The CDR3 is made up of 14 amino acids. With 5 bases clipped from V and 4 bases from J, the junction kept 6 bases outside the gene matches. CDR3: CASSPRQGADTQYF. Here the CDR3 DNA reads TGTGCCAGCAGTCCGCGACAGGGAGCAGATACGCAGTATTTT.

CDR3 coding DNA: TGTGCCACCCAAACGGGACTAGGTAGCAATGAGCAGTTCTTC. As protein: CATQTGLGSNEQFF. The rearrangement joins TRBV2 to TRBJ2-1, with 8 bases matching TRBD2. Germline V CDR1 and CDR2: SNHLY, FYNNEI. V trimming: 10 bases; J trimming: 6 bases; junction bases outside the gene matches: 11. The CDR3 has 14 amino acids. The entire variable domain, with the rest obtained from reference TRBV2 and TRBJ2-1, is as follows: EPEVTQTPSHQVTQMGQEVILRCVPISNHLYFYWYRQILGQKVEFLVSFYNNEISEKSEIFDDQFSVERPDGSNFTLKIRSTKLEDSAMYFCATQTGLGSNEQFFGPGTRLTVL.

This clonotype occurred many times. This chain joins TRBV4-3 and TRBJ2-3; TRBD2 is a possible D gene (5 bases). Trimming removed 0 bases from V and 5 bases from J, with 9 bases in between. There are 14 residues in the CDR3. Germline V gene lookup returns CDR1 LGHNA and CDR2 YSLEER. As DNA, the CDR3 is TGCGCCAGCAGCCAAGATCAGGCGGGAGATACGCAGTATTTT. This codes for CASSQDQAGDTQYF.

This clonotype was seen repeatedly, ten times or more. The chain has TRBV7-9 and TRBJ2-5; either TRBD1 or TRBD2 may supply D (5 bases each). Germline loops: CDR1 SEHNR, CDR2 FQNEAQ (reference sequence). Trimming took off 6 bases at V and 6 bases at J, with 17 bases between the two ends. The CDR3 extends over 14 amino acids. CDR3 loop: CASSTGPMGQTQYF. CDR3 sequence (DNA): TGTGCCAGCAGTACGGGACCGATGGGACAGACCCAGTACTTC.

In its sample, this clonotype was seen a few times. The chain couples TRBV29-1 to TRBJ1-4, with no clear D. V gave up 7 bases and J gave up 8 bases, with 17 bases separating them. Germline values: CDR1 SQVTM, CDR2 ANQGSEA. The CDR3 has 13 residues. CDR3 DNA: TGCAGCGGTACCCGGGCCCTTGGGGAAAAACTGTTTTTT. Amino acid sequence: CSGTRALGEKLFF.

Ten or more counts support this clonotype. The V gene is TRBV12-3 or TRBV12-4, the J gene TRBJ2-1; no clear D. The CDR3 is made up of 14 amino acids. With 8 bases removed from V and 0 bases from J, the gap between germline ends came to 11 bases. CDR3 loop: CASAVQSSYNEQFF. In DNA form, the CDR3 reads TGTGCCAGCGCTGTCCAAAGCTCCTACAATGAGCAGTTCTTC.

The V call is TRBV24-1, the J call TRBJ2-5; a possible D gene is TRBD1 (5 bases). CDR1 KGHDR and CDR2 SFDVKD come from the germline V gene. This CDR3 has 14 residues. V lost 4 bases, J lost 0 bases, and 8 bases lay in between. This CDR3 is CATSEGRYQETQYF. The CDR3 nucleotides read TGTGCCACCAGTGAGGGGCGGTACCAAGAGACCCAGTACTTC.

This sequence joins TRBV3-1 and TRBJ2-1, with D possibly being TRBD2 (6 bases). Germline V gene data show CDR1 as LGHDT and CDR2 as YNNKEL (reference sequence). The V and J ends lost 0 bases and 7 bases respectively, with 13 bases between them. There are 15 residues in the CDR3. The CDR3 DNA follows: TGTGCCAGCAGCCAAGATGGGACTCTAAGGAATGAGCAGTTCTTC. This codes for CASSQDGTLRNEQFF.